In its sample, the clone carrying this TCR beta chain was seen many times. Its antigen is unknown. Profiling that covered TCR beta VDJ and CDR3 relied on genomic DNA as its template. TCRdb reprocessed the reads with MiXCR, giving one entry per CDR3 protein. The sample shows about 210,000 distinct CDR3 sequences, 34% of them seen only once. With 0 bases removed from V and 2 bases from J, the gap between germline ends came to 8 bases. This CDR3 region has 14 residues. Germline V lookup: CDR1 SGDLS, CDR2 YYNGEE. This record comes from a study of CD8+CD57+ T cells in acquired aplastic anemia. Whole-study context: The average for DNA from sorted CD4+ and CD8+ cells was 3.2 ug.

Study findings and constraints: Significant differences in CD8+ Simpson's diversity were not observed between patients and controls.

The specimen sequenced was sorted CD4+, CD8+, or CD8+CD57+ T cells (not recorded which) from PBMCs. This rearrangement joins TRBV9 to TRBJ1-2; D is unclear. The sequence was obtained from a human donor in good health, serving as a control. The DNA for the CDR3 is TGTGCCAGCAGCGTAGCTACGGGAAACTATGGCTACACCTTC. It is translated as CASSVATGNYGYTF.